The T cell receptor beta chain under discussion was sequenced for a study of T and B cells in COVID-19 patients. Points from the study as a whole: Highly clonal in active COVID-19, TRB repertoires exceeded healthy-donor diversity and richness at recovery.

The V gene's germline CDR1 is SQVTM and CDR2 ANQGSEA. V lost 2 bases, J lost 4 bases, and 2 bases stayed unmatched. The CDR3 length is 13 residues. Blood genomic DNA input for TRB amplification was about 220-500 ng. TRB rearrangements were amplified by multiplex PCR with BIOMED2 TRB-A/B primers. Each CDR3 protein gets one entry after TCRdb re-called the multiplex PCR reads with MiXCR. The sample carries 20,000 to 25,000 distinct CDR3 sequences, around 30% recorded once. As regards this clonotype: Antigen: not known.

The sequence came from a human donor who had recovered from COVID-19. V is TRBV29-1 and J is TRBJ1-1; 9 positions agree with TRBD1. The sample taken for sequencing was blood. The CDR3 region is CSVEWTGATEAFF. The CDR3 DNA follows: TGCAGCGTTGAATGGACAGGGGCCACTGAAGCTTTCTTT.